This T cell receptor (beta chain) is drawn from a study of blood T cell repertoires in COVID-19. Study context: Samples taken during acute and convalescent COVID-19 were collected in the United States, Italy and Spain. In each case, the material was cDNA or gDNA derived from T cells, B-cell-depleted T cells, or PBMCs.

In its sample, this clone was seen a few times. As handled by the study authors: Estimation of nucleated cell counts was performed using reference gene primer amplification. The table came from immunoSEQ multiplex PCR; TCRdb's copy has only in-frame clones and leaves some out. V and J calls and clone size are copied from that table; D and trimming were computed from the DNA. The sample gives roughly 45,000 clones, approximately 86% of which show up once; around 5% is in the top ten. Germline V gene data show CDR1 as SGDLS and CDR2 as YYNGEE. The V and J ends lost 7 bases and 0 bases, in that order; junction bases with no gene match: 16. This CDR3 is built from 18 residues.

Sequenced input: peripheral blood. The chain couples TRBV9 to TRBJ2-1, with TRBD2 matching 7 bases. The sequence was obtained from a man aged 45-65 years with active COVID-19. CDR3 sequence (DNA): TGTGCCAGCCAGCGGGGAAGTTTAGCGGGCCCCTCCTACAATGAGCAGTTCTTC. Residues: CASQRGSLAGPSYNEQFF. Full variable domain (outside the CDR3, taken from reference TRBV9 and TRBJ2-1): DSGVTQTPKHLITATGQRVTLRCSPRSGDLSVYWYQQSLDQGLQFLIQYYNGEERAKGNILERFSAQQFPDLHSELNLSSLELGDSALYFCASQRGSLAGPSYNEQFFGPGTRLTVL.